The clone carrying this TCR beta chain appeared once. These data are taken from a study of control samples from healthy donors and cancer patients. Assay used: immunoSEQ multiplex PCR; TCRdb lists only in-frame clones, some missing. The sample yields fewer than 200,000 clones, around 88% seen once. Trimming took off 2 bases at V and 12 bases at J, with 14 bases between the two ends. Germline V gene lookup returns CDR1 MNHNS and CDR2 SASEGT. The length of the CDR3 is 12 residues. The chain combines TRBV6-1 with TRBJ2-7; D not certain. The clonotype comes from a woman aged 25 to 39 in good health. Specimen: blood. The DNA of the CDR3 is TGTGCCAGCAGTGAATCTTCCCTAACCAGGTACTTC. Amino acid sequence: CASSESSLTRYF.